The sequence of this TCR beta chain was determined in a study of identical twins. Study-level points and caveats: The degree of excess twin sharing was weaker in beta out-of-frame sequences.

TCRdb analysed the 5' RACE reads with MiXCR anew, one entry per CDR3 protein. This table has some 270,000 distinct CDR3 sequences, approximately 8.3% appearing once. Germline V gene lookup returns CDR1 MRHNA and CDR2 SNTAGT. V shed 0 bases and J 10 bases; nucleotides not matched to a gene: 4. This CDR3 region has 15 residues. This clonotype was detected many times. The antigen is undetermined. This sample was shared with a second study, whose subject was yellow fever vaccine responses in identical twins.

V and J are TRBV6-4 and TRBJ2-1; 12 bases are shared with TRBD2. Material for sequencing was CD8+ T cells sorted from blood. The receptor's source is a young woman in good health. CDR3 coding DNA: TGTGCCAGCAGTGACTCTTGGCTAGCGGGAGGGGAGCAGTTCTTC. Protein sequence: CASSDSWLAGGEQFF.